This TCR beta chain is from a study of blood T cell repertoires in COVID-19. Trimming took 2 bases from V and 3 from J; bases not matched to a gene: 3. Germline CDR1 is SGHRS and CDR2 is YFSETQ. The CDR3 loop spans 15 amino acids. In the source study's methods: It was from reference gene primer amplification that nucleated cell counts were estimated. Produced via immunoSEQ multiplex PCR; TCRdb's table is partial and in-frame only. The V and J calls and clone size were taken over from that table, and D and trimming were inferred from the DNA. Of a few hundred thousand clones listed, around 86% are singletons.

The TCR sequence derives from a woman under 40 who had recovered from COVID-19. Input material: peripheral blood. The gene calls are TRBV5-1 and TRBJ2-2, with 8 bases that match TRBD1. CDR3 sequence reads: CASSLEQGDTGELFF. The CDR3 DNA reads as TGCGCCAGCAGCTTAGAACAGGGGGACACCGGGGAGCTGTTTTTT.